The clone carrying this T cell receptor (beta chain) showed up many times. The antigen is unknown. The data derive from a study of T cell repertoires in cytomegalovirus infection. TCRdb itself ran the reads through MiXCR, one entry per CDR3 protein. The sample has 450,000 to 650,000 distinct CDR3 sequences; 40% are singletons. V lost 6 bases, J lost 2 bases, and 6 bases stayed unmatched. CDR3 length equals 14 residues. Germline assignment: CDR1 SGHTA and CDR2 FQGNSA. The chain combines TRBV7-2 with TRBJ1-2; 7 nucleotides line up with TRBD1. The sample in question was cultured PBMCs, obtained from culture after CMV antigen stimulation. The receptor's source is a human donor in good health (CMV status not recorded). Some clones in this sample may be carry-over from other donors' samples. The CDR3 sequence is CASSLIQGNYGYTF. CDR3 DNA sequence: TGTGCCAGCAGTTTGATACAGGGGAACTATGGCTACACCTTC.